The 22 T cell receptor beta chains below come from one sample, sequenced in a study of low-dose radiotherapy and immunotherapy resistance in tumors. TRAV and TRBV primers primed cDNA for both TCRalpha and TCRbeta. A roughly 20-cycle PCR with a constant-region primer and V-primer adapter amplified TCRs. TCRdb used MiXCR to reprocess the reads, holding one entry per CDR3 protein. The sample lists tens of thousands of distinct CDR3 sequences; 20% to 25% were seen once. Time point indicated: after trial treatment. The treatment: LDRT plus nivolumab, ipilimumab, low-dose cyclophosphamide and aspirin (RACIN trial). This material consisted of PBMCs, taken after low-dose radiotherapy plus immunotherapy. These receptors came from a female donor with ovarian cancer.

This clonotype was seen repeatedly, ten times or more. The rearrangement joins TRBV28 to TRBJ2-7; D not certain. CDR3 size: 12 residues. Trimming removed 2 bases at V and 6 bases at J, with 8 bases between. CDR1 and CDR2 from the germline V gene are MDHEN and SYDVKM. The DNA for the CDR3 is TGTGCCAGCAGTTTACTTCTGGGCGAGCAGTACTTC. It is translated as CASSLLLGEQYF. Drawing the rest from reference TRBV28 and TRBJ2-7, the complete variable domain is DVKVTQSSRYLVKRTGEKVFLECVQDMDHENMFWYRQDPGLGLRLIYFSYDVKMKEKGDIPEGYSVSREKKERFSLILESASTNQTSMYLCASSLLLGEQYFGPGTRLTVT.

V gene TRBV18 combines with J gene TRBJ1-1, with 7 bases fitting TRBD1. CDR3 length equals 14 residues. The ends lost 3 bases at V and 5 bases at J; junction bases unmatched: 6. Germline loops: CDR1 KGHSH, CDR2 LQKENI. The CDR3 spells CASSPLQGRTEAFF. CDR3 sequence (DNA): TGTGCCAGCTCACCTCTACAGGGGCGGACTGAAGCTTTCTTT.

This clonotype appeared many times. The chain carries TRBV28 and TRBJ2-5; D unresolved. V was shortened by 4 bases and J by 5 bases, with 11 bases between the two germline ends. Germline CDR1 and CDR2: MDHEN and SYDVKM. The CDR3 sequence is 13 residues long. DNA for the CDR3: TGTGCCAGCAGTTCTCCACCTGGGGAGACCCAGTACTTC. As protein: CASSSPPGETQYF.

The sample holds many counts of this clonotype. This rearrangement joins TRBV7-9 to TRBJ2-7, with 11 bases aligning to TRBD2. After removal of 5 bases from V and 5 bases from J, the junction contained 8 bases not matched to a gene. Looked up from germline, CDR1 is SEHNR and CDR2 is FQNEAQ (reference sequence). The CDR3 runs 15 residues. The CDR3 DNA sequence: TGTGCCAGCAGCCCACCGGGACTAGCGGAAAACGAGCAGTACTTC. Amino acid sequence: CASSPPGLAENEQYF.

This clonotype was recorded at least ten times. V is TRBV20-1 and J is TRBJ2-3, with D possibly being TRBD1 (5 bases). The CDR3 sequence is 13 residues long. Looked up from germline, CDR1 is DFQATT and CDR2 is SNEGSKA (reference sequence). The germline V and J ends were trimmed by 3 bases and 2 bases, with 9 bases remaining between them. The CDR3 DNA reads TGCAGTGCTAGGGCAGGGCACACAGATACGCAGTATTTT. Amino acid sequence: CSARAGHTDTQYF.

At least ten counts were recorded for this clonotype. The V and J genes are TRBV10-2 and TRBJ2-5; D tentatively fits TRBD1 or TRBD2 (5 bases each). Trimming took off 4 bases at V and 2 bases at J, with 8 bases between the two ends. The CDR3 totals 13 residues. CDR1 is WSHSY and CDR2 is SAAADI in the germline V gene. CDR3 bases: TGCGCCAGCAGTGTGGGGGAGCAAGAGACCCAGTACTTC. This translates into CASSVGEQETQYF.

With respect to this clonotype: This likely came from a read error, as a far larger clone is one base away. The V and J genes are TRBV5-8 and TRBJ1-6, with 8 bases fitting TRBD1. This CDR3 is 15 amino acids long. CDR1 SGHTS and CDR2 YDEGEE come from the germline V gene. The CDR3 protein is CASSFRQGSNSPLQF. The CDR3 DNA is TGTGCCAGCAGCTTCAGACAGGGGTCAAATTCACCCCTCCAGTTT.

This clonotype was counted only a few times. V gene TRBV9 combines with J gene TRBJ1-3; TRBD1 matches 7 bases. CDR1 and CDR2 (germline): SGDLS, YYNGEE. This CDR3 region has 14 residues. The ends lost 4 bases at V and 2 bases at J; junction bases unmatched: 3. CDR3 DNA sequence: TGTGCCAGCAGCATCGGGACAGCTGGAAACACCATATATTTT. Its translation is CASSIGTAGNTIYF.

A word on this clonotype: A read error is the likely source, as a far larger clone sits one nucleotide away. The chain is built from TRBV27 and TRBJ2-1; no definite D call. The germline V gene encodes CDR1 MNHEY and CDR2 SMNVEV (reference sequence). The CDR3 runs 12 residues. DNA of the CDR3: TGTGCCATCAGTGGCCACCGCAATGAGCAGTTCTTC. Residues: CAISGHRNEQFF.

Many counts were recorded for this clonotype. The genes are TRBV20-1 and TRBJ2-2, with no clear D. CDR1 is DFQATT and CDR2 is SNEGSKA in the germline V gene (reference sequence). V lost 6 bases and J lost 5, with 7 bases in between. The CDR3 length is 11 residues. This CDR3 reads CSAESTGELFF. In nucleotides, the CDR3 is TGCAGTGCGGAGAGTACCGGGGAGCTGTTTTTT.

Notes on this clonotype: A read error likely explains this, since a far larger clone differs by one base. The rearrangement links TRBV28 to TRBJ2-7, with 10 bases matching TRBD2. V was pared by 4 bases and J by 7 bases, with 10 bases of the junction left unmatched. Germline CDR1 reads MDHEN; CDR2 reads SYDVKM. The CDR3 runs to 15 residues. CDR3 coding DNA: TGTGCCAGCAGTTCCATAGCGGGGGGCTACAATGAGCAGTACTTC. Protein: CASSSIAGGYNEQYF.

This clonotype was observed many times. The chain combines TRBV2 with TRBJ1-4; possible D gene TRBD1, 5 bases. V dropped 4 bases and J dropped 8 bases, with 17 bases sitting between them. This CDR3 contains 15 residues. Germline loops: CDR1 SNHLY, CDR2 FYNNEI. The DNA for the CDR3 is TGTGCCAGCAGTGGGATTGGGGGGAGGCACGAAAAACTGTTTTTT. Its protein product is CASSGIGGRHEKLFF.

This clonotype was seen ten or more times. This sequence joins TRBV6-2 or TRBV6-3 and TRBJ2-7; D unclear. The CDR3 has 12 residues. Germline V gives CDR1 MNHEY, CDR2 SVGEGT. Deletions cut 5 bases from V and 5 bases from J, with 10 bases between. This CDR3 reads CASSATGNEQYF. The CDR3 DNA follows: TGTGCCAGCAGTGCCACTGGAAACGAGCAGTACTTC.

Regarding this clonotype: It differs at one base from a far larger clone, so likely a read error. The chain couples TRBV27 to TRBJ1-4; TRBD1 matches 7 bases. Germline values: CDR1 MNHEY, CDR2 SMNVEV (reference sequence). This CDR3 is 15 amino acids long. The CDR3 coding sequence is TGTGCCACCAGTGAGGGGGACAGATTTCATGGAAAACTGTTTTTT. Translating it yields CATSEGDRFHGKLFF. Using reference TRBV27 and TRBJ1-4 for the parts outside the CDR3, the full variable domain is EAQVTQNPRYLITVTGKKLTVTCSQNMNHEYMSWYRQDPGLGLRQIYYSMNVEVTDKGDVPEGYKVSRKEKRNFPLILESPSPNQTSLYFCATSEGDRFHGKLFFGSGTQLSVL.

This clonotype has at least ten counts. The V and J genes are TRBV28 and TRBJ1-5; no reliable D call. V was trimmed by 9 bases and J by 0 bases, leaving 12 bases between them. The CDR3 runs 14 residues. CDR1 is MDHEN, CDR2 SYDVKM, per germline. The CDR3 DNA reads TGTGCCAGTATCTCTTATTATAGCAATCAGCCCCAGCATTTT. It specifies CASISYYSNQPQHF.

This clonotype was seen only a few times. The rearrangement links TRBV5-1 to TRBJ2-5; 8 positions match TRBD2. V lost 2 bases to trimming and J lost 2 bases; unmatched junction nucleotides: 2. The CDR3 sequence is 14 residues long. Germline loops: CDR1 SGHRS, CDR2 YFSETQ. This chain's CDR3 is CASSFTSGQETQYF. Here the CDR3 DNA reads TGCGCCAGCAGCTTTACTAGCGGACAAGAGACCCAGTACTTC.

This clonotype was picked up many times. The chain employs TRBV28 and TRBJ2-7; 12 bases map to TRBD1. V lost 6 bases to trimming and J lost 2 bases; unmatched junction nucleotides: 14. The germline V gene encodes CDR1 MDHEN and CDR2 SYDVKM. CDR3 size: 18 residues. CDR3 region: CASRGTGGDRGRTYEQYF. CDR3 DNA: TGTGCCAGCAGGGGGACAGGGGGCGACAGGGGCAGAACCTACGAGCAGTACTTC.

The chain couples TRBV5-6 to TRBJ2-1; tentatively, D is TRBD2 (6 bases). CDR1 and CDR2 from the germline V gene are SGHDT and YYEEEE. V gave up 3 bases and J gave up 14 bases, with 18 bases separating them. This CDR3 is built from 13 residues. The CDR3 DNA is TGTGCCAGCAGCTGGCGGGACTCCGACACAGAGTTCTTC. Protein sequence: CASSWRDSDTEFF.

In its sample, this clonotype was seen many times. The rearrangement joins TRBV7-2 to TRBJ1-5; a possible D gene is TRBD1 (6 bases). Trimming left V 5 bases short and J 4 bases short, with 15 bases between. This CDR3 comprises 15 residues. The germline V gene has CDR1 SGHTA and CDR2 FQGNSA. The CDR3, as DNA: TGTGCCAGCAGCCAATCGGTGGGGGCAAATCAGCCCCAGCATTTT. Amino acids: CASSQSVGANQPQHF. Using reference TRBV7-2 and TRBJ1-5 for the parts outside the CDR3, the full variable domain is GAGVSQSPSNKVTEKGKDVELRCDPISGHTALYWYRQSLGQGLEFLIYFQGNSAPDKSGLPSDRFSAERTGGSVSTLTIQRTQQEDSAVYLCASSQSVGANQPQHFGDGTRLSIL.

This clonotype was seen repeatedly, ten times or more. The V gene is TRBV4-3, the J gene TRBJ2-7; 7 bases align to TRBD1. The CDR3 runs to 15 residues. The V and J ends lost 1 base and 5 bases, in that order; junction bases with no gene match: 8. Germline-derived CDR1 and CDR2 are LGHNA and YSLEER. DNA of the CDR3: TGCGCCAGCAGCCAAGGAGCACAGGGGTTCAACGAGCAGTACTTC. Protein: CASSQGAQGFNEQYF.

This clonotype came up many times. CDR3 loop: CASSPPYPLNIQYF. The CDR3 bases are TGTGCCAGCAGTCCCCCCTACCCCTTGAACATTCAGTACTTC. The chain combines TRBV6-5 with TRBJ2-4; D call uncertain. This CDR3 contains 14 residues. The ends were cut back, 5 bases at V and 7 bases at J, with 15 bases in the middle. Germline CDR1 is MNHEY and CDR2 is SVGAGI.

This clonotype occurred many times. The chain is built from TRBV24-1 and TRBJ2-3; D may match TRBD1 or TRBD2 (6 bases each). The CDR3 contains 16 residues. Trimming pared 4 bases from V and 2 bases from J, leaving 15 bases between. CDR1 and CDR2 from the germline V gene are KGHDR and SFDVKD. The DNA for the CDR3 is TGTGCCACCAGTGAAGCCACAGGGACTGCCACAGATACGCAGTATTTT. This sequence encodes CATSEATGTATDTQYF.